In its sample, the clone carrying this TCR beta chain was seen a few times. The ends lost 4 bases at V and 7 bases at J; junction bases unmatched: 8. CDR1 and CDR2 from the germline V gene are SGHRS and YFSETQ. The CDR3 runs 14 residues. The time point: pre-sensitization, week 0. Treatment defined: therapeutic diphenylcyclopropenone sensitization with weekly scalp DPC. This entry belongs to a study of human T cells and chemical hapten exposure. TCRdb called the RACE reads again in MiXCR, with one record for every CDR3 protein. The sample carries 250,000 or so distinct CDR3 sequences, 7.7% recorded once.

The chain uses TRBV5-1 and TRBJ1-2; 9 bases align to TRBD1. The material sequenced was whole blood, taken in connection with sensitization to the hapten diphenylcyclopropenone (DPC). The TCR originated in a man between 18 and 35 years old with alopecia areata. Some clones in this sample may be carry-over from other donors' samples. CDR3 in DNA: TGCGCCAGCAGCGAAGGGACAGGGCGGCTTGGCTACACCTTC. It specifies CASSEGTGRLGYTF.